The 8 T cell receptor beta chains given below trace back to one sample, sequenced in a study of OX40 agonist ivuxolimab in advanced cancers. Profiled with immunoSEQ multiplex PCR; TCRdb holds only in-frame clones, not every one. Of around 100,000 clones detected, approximately 89% appear once; the ten largest clones hold approximately 0.54%. The sequencing used CD4+ or CD8+ T cells sorted from blood, collected in a trial of the OX40 agonist ivuxolimab. These receptors originate from an adult with an advanced solid tumor such as melanoma, head and neck, liver or kidney cancer.

This chain links TRBV18 with TRBJ2-3, with D unresolved. This CDR3 has 13 residues. V gave up 6 bases and J gave up 2 bases, with 9 bases separating them. Germline CDR1 and CDR2: KGHSH and LQKENI. In DNA, the CDR3 is TGTGCCAGCTCGTCAGACCCCACAGATACGCAGTATTTT. It codes for CASSSDPTDTQYF.

V usage is TRBV2 and J usage is TRBJ1-1; no definite D call. The CDR3 totals 14 residues. Per the germline V gene, CDR1 is SNHLY and CDR2 is FYNNEI. V lost 0 bases and J 4 bases, leaving 9 bases between the germline ends. The chain's CDR3 is CASSEAQRATEAFF. The CDR3, as DNA: TGTGCCAGCAGTGAAGCGCAAAGGGCCACTGAAGCTTTCTTT.

This clone is a singleton in its sample. V usage is TRBV4-1 and J usage is TRBJ1-2; 7 bases agree with TRBD1. Unmatched junction bases numbered 3, after V lost 1 base and J lost 1 base. The CDR3 is made up of 15 amino acids. Germline CDR1 reads MGHRA; CDR2 reads YSYEKL. CDR3 sequence (DNA): TGCGCCAGCAGCCAAGTGGGACAGCGTAACTATGGCTACACCTTC. This encodes CASSQVGQRNYGYTF.

The gene calls are TRBV11-2 and TRBJ2-2; 7 positions match TRBD1. CDR3 size: 14 residues. V was pared by 6 bases and J by 5 bases, with 6 bases of the junction left unmatched. CDR1 and CDR2 (germline): SGHAT, FQNNGV. In DNA, the CDR3 is TGTGCCAGCAGAGGACAGGCCGTAACCGGGGAGCTGTTTTTT. It specifies CASRGQAVTGELFF.

The chain combines TRBV9 with TRBJ2-5, with TRBD1 matching over 7 bases. Germline CDR1 is SGDLS and CDR2 is YYNGEE. The CDR3 is 16 residues long. V lost 0 bases to trimming and J lost 2 bases; unmatched junction nucleotides: 7. CDR3 amino acids: CASSVAPNRGQETQYF. CDR3 in DNA: TGTGCCAGCAGCGTAGCCCCCAACAGGGGTCAAGAGACCCAGTACTTC.

The rearrangement links TRBV5-1 to TRBJ2-1, with unresolved D. Germline CDR1 is SGHRS and CDR2 is YFSETQ. Trimming took off 3 bases at V and 3 bases at J, with 10 bases between the two ends. The CDR3 length is 14 residues. CDR3 residues: CASSSRPGYNEQFF. CDR3 DNA: TGCGCCAGCAGCTCCAGACCCGGCTACAATGAGCAGTTCTTC.

V and J are TRBV7-9 and TRBJ2-7; D gene uncertain. The CDR3 has 14 residues. The germline V gene has CDR1 SEHNR and CDR2 FQNEAQ (reference sequence). Deletions cut 1 base from V and 2 bases from J, with 9 bases between. The CDR3 DNA is TGTGCCAGCAGCTTAGGGGCAGGAGCCTACGAGCAGTACTTC. Its translation is CASSLGAGAYEQYF. The full variable domain, completed using reference TRBV7-9 and TRBJ2-7, is DTGVSQNPRHKITKRGQNVTFRCDPISEHNRLYWYRQTLGQGPEFLTYFQNEAQLEKSRLLSDRFSAERPKGSFSTLEIQRTEQGDSAMYLCASSLGAGAYEQYFGPGTRLTVT.

This chain uses TRBV2 with TRBJ1-3, with 7 bases fitting TRBD1. Per the germline V gene, CDR1 is SNHLY and CDR2 is FYNNEI. This CDR3 spans 14 amino acids. The J segment lost 3 bases and the V segment lost 4 bases, leaving 3 bases of the junction unmatched. The CDR3 reads CASSVGTVGNTIYF. The CDR3 region has the DNA TGTGCCAGCAGTGTTGGGACAGTTGGAAACACCATATATTTT.